These 27 T cell receptor beta chains originate from one sample sequenced in a study of response to subunit inactivated influenza vaccine. TCRdb reprocessed the RT-PCR reads via MiXCR and lists one record per CDR3 protein. Of approximately 310,000 distinct CDR3 sequences in the sample, 21% were seen once. Sequenced here: PBMCs from blood, sampled about 20 months after vaccination. All receptors come from a man in his fifties or sixties who received an inactivated influenza vaccine.

V usage is TRBV9 and J usage is TRBJ1-1, with TRBD1 identical over 7 bases. The junction had 3 bases not matched to a gene; V was cut back by 0 bases and J by 1 base. The CDR3 is made up of 15 amino acids. The germline gives CDR1 SGDLS, CDR2 YYNGEE. The chain's CDR3 is CASSVGGTANTEAFF. CDR3 bases: TGTGCCAGCAGCGTAGGGGGGACAGCGAACACTGAAGCTTTCTTT.

This clonotype came up a few times. The chain links TRBV20-1 to TRBJ1-2; D may be TRBD1 (5 bases). V was clipped by 6 bases and J by 6 bases, with 23 bases between them. The CDR3 length is 15 residues. Looked up from germline, CDR1 is DFQATT and CDR2 is SNEGSKA (reference sequence). The CDR3 reads CSATLALTTEDGYTF. CDR3 in DNA: TGCAGTGCCACTTTGGCCCTAACGACAGAAGATGGCTACACCTTC.

The J gene is TRBJ1-1, the V gene TRBV20-1; unclear D gene. Germline lookup yields CDR1 DFQATT and CDR2 SNEGSKA (reference sequence). The ends were cut back, 2 bases at V and 3 bases at J, with 16 bases in the middle. The CDR3 is 15 amino acids. The CDR3 spells CSARSTQRGYTEAFF. The CDR3 region has the DNA TGCAGTGCTAGATCCACCCAAAGAGGTTACACTGAAGCTTTCTTT.

The rearrangement joins TRBV3-1 to TRBJ2-4; D unclear. V lost 4 bases, J lost 7 bases, and 14 bases lay in between. CDR3 size: 14 residues. Looked up from germline, CDR1 is LGHDT and CDR2 is YNNKEL (reference sequence). The CDR3 here is CASSLRASGNIQYF. The CDR3 coding sequence is TGTGCCAGCAGCCTCCGGGCCTCCGGGAACATTCAGTACTTC.

This clonotype was seen a handful of times. The chain links TRBV7-9 to TRBJ2-2; possibly TRBD1 for D (6 bases). With 5 bases removed from V and 6 bases from J, the gap between germline ends came to 16 bases. The CDR3 has 15 residues. Germline V gene lookup returns CDR1 SEHNR and CDR2 FQNEAQ (reference sequence). In DNA form, the CDR3 reads TGTGCCAGCAGCGCCTGGACAGACAAATCCGGGGAGCTGTTTTTT. It is translated as CASSAWTDKSGELFF.

CDR3: CASSLTTTYEQYF. The CDR3 coding sequence is TGTGCCAGCAGCTTAACAACGACCTACGAGCAGTACTTC. This sequence joins TRBV5-5 and TRBJ2-7; D call uncertain. This CDR3 is 13 amino acids long. V lost 2 bases and J lost 2, with 8 bases in between. The germline gives CDR1 SGHKS, CDR2 YYEKEE (reference sequence).

The table lists this clonotype with a few counts. The chain carries TRBV4-3 and TRBJ1-1, with D possibly being TRBD1 (5 bases). V shed 4 bases and J shed 3 bases, with 12 bases lying between them. Germline V lookup: CDR1 LGHNA, CDR2 YSLEER. This CDR3 comprises 14 residues. The CDR3 reads CASSRGLADTEAFF. For the CDR3, the DNA is TGCGCCAGCAGCCGGGGACTGGCGGACACTGAAGCTTTCTTT.

This clonotype was recorded many times. The CDR3 sequence is CASSLAVGSGNTIYF. In DNA, the CDR3 is TGTGCCAGCAGCTTAGCGGTGGGGTCTGGAAACACCATATATTTT. The rearrangement joins TRBV7-2 to TRBJ1-3; D remains ambiguous. V was trimmed by 0 bases and J by 1 base, leaving 7 bases between them. From germline, CDR1 is SGHTA and CDR2 FQGNSA. The CDR3 spans 15 residues.

The CDR3 DNA is TGTGCCAGCGGCCCGGCGCTAAGTCTTCAGACGCAGTATTTT. Its translation is CASGPALSLQTQYF. The chain couples TRBV27 to TRBJ2-3; D is unclear. Trimming took 8 bases from V and 9 from J, leaving 21 bases between them. The CDR3 length is 14 residues. Germline loops: CDR1 MNHEY, CDR2 SMNVEV (reference sequence).

This clonotype came up a few times. The chain joins TRBV12-3 or TRBV12-4 to TRBJ1-5; D may be TRBD1 (5 bases). The V end was cut by 3 bases, the J end by 2 bases, with 14 bases between. This CDR3 spans 16 amino acids. CDR3 DNA: TGTGCCAGCAGTTTTATCGACGGGGGTGGCAATCAGCCCCAGCATTTT. Residues: CASSFIDGGGNQPQHF.

This chain uses TRBV18 with TRBJ2-7; D gene ambiguous. This CDR3 region has 16 residues. Trimming left V 3 bases short and J 3 bases short, with 18 bases between. The V gene's germline CDR1 is KGHSH and CDR2 LQKENI. The CDR3 loop reads CASSPNSVRAGYEQYF. CDR3 in DNA: TGTGCCAGCTCACCGAACAGTGTCCGGGCCGGCTACGAGCAGTACTTC.

The table lists this clonotype with many counts. The J gene is TRBJ1-3, the V gene TRBV5-1, with D uncertain. This CDR3 comprises 11 residues. In germline, CDR1 is SGHRS, CDR2 YFSETQ. V was cut by 4 bases and J by 8 bases, with 7 bases left in between. The CDR3 DNA is TGCGCCAGCAGCCCCGGGGACACCATATATTTT. Amino acids: CASSPGDTIYF.

The chain carries TRBV4-3 and TRBJ2-3; 9 nucleotides agree with TRBD2. The CDR3 runs 17 residues. J was trimmed by 7 bases and V by 0 bases; bases with no gene match: 11. Germline V lookup: CDR1 LGHNA, CDR2 YSLEER. This CDR3 reads CASSQETHRSGGNTQYF. Here the CDR3 DNA reads TGCGCCAGCAGCCAAGAAACCCATCGTAGCGGGGGAAATACGCAGTATTTT.

This clonotype was observed at least ten times. The CDR3 spells CASTPGQSYGYTF. CDR3 DNA sequence: TGCGCCAGCACTCCGGGACAGAGCTATGGCTACACCTTC. The chain couples TRBV5-1 to TRBJ1-2; TRBD1 matches at 7 bases. This CDR3 has 13 residues. In germline, CDR1 is SGHRS, CDR2 YFSETQ. J was trimmed by 4 bases and V by 6 bases; bases with no gene match: 6.

This chain links TRBV24-1 with TRBJ2-6, with D uncertain. V shed 1 base and J shed 3 bases, with 3 bases lying between them. Germline CDR1 KGHDR, CDR2 SFDVKD. The CDR3 totals 14 residues. Here the CDR3 reads CATSDFRGANVLTF. CDR3 DNA: TGTGCCACCAGTGATTTTCGTGGGGCCAACGTCCTGACTTTC.

A remark on this clonotype: Compared with germline, one end of the junction differs, possibly owing to a read error. V gene TRBV6-5 combines with J gene TRBJ1-4, with D perhaps matching TRBD1 (6 bases). Germline CDR1 is MNHEY and CDR2 is SVGAGI. The CDR3 spans 18 residues. CDR3 sequence: CASCYGGRQGRNNEKLFF. In nucleotides, the CDR3 is TGTGCCAGCTGTTATGGGGGTCGTCAGGGGCGAAATAATGAAAAACTGTTTTTT.

This clonotype occurred a few times. Here the CDR3 DNA reads TGTGCCTGCCCCGGACGGATGATCACTGAAGCTTTCTTT. Amino acid sequence: CACPGRMITEAFF. The chain uses TRBV30 and TRBJ1-1; no clear D gene. Trimming stripped 6 bases from V and 4 bases from J, with 15 bases between. This CDR3 comprises 13 residues. Germline CDR1 reads GTSNPN; CDR2 reads SVGIG (reference sequence).

This clonotype was picked up a small number of times. The rearrangement links TRBV28 to TRBJ1-2; D is unclear. Trimming took 6 bases from V and 5 from J, leaving 7 bases between them. There are 11 residues in the CDR3. Looked up from germline, CDR1 is MDHEN and CDR2 is SYDVKM. CDR3 in DNA: TGTGCCAGCAGGGAGTCGTATGGCTACACCTTC. It encodes CASRESYGYTF.

The chain has TRBV4-2 and TRBJ1-2; 8 bases match TRBD1. The germline gives CDR1 LGHNA, CDR2 YNFKEQ. The CDR3 contains 14 residues. Trimming removed 3 bases from V and 6 bases from J; junction bases left unmatched: 6. The CDR3 spells CASSHPGQGDGYTF. Here the CDR3 DNA reads TGTGCCAGCAGCCACCCCGGACAGGGAGATGGCTACACCTTC.

The chain employs TRBV6-1 and TRBJ2-3; 11 bases are a match to TRBD2. V trimming: 8 bases; J trimming: 4 bases; junction bases outside the gene matches: 11. CDR3 length: 16 amino acids. Germline CDR1 is MNHNS and CDR2 is SASEGT. CDR3 nucleotide sequence: TGTGCCAGCCATGCTAGCGGGGGGACCTCAGCAGATACGCAGTATTTT. Protein sequence: CASHASGGTSADTQYF.

This clonotype has a handful of counts. At one end, the junction sequence differs from germline, possibly due to a read error. CDR3 region: CSARDPRQGLDSPLQF. CDR3 DNA sequence: TGCAGTGCTAGAGATCCCCGTCAGGGCTTGGATTCACCCCTCCAATTT. The genes are TRBV20-1 and TRBJ1-6; possible D gene TRBD1, 5 bases. This CDR3 comprises 16 residues. Germline CDR1 and CDR2: DFQATT and SNEGSKA (reference sequence).

This clonotype has only a few counts. The V and J genes are TRBV4-3 and TRBJ2-3; D is ambiguous. V was cut by 1 base and J by 6 bases, with 11 bases left in between. The CDR3 runs 14 residues. Looked up from germline, CDR1 is LGHNA and CDR2 is YSLEER. The CDR3 reads CASSQVHQEDTQYF. In nucleotides, the CDR3 is TGCGCCAGCAGCCAAGTCCATCAGGAGGATACGCAGTATTTT.

The gene calls are TRBV23-1 and TRBJ2-7; D call uncertain. TRBV23-1 is an ORF for which the function is uncertain. Trimming took off 7 bases at V and 6 bases at J, with 7 bases between the two ends. CDR3 length: 10 amino acids. CDR3 sequence reads: CASTSGEQYF. The CDR3 region has the DNA TGCGCCAGCACATCAGGCGAGCAGTACTTC.

V gene TRBV9 combines with J gene TRBJ2-3, with 10 bases matching TRBD2. This CDR3 contains 17 residues. Germline V CDR1 and CDR2: SGDLS, YYNGEE. With 0 bases clipped from V and 1 base from J, the junction kept 5 bases outside the gene matches. This CDR3 reads CASSVELAGVGTDTQYF. CDR3 DNA: TGTGCCAGCAGCGTAGAGCTAGCGGGAGTTGGCACAGATACGCAGTATTTT.

This clonotype has just a few counts. The CDR3 DNA is TGTGCCAGCAGTACACAGGGCCTTGGGTCACCCCTCCACTTT. Amino acids: CASSTQGLGSPLHF. V is TRBV6-1 and J is TRBJ1-6; D might be TRBD1 (6 bases). The CDR3 is 14 residues long. Germline CDR1 MNHNS, CDR2 SASEGT. Between the trimmed V and J ends, which lost 5 bases and 10 bases, there was a span of 15 bases.

V and J are TRBV7-9 and TRBJ1-4; no definite D call. V lost 5 bases to trimming and J lost 3 bases, with 10 bases between them. The CDR3 has 14 amino acids. Germline assignment: CDR1 SEHNR and CDR2 FQNEAQ (reference sequence). The CDR3 spells CASSPQSSNEKLFF. For the CDR3, the DNA is TGTGCCAGCAGCCCTCAGAGCTCTAATGAAAAACTGTTTTTT.

The CDR3 loop is CASSYGRQGKMNTEAFF. The DNA of the CDR3 is TGTGCCAGCAGTTACGGCCGACAGGGAAAAATGAACACTGAAGCTTTCTTT. This rearrangement joins TRBV6-5 to TRBJ1-1; 7 bases agree with TRBD1. The CDR3 consists of 17 residues. Unmatched junction bases numbered 9, after V lost 2 bases and J lost 0 bases. Germline CDR1 MNHEY, CDR2 SVGAGI.